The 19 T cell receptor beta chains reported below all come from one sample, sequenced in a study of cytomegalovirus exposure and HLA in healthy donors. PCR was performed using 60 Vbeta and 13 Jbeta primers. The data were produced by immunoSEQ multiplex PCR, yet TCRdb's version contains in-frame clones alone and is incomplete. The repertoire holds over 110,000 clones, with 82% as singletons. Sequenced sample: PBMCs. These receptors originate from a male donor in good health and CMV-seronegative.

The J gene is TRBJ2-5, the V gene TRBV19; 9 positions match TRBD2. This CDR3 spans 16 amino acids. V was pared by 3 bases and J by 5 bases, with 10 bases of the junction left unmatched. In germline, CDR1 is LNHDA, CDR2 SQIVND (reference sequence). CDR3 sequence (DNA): TGTGCCAGTAGTATCTGGACTAGCGAGGAGACGGAGACCCAGTACTTC. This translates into CASSIWTSEETETQYF.

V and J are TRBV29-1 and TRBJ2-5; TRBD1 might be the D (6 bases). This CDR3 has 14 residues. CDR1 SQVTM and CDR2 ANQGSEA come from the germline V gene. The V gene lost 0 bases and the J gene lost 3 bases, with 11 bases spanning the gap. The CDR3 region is CSVEDRAGEETQYF. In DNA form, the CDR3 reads TGCAGCGTTGAAGACCGGGCAGGGGAAGAGACCCAGTACTTC.

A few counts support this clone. CDR3 region: CASNFLGGETQYF. The CDR3 DNA reads as TGTGCCAGCAACTTCCTGGGGGGGGAAACCCAGTACTTC. The chain is built from TRBV9 and TRBJ2-5; TRBD2 matches at 7 bases. The CDR3 consists of 13 residues. V lost 6 bases and J lost 8; bases outside the gene matches: 10. Germline V gene data show CDR1 as SGDLS and CDR2 as YYNGEE.

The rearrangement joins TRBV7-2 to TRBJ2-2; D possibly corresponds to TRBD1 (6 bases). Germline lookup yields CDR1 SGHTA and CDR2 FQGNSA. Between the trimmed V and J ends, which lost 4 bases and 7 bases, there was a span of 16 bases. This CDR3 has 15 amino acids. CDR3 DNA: TGTGCCAGCAGCTCGGGTCAGGGGTACTACGGGGAGCTGTTTTTT. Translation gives CASSSGQGYYGELFF. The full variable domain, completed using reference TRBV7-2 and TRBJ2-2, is GAGVSQSPSNKVTEKGKDVELRCDPISGHTALYWYRQSLGQGLEFLIYFQGNSAPDKSGLPSDRFSAERTGGSVSTLTIQRTQQEDSAVYLCASSSGQGYYGELFFGEGSRLTVL.

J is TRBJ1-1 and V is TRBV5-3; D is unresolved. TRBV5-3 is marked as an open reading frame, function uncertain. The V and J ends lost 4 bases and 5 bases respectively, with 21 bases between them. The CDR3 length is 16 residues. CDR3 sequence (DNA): TGTGCCAGAAGCAAAAGGCGTCTTAATGGGAGAACTGAAGCTTTCTTT. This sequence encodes CARSKRRLNGRTEAFF.

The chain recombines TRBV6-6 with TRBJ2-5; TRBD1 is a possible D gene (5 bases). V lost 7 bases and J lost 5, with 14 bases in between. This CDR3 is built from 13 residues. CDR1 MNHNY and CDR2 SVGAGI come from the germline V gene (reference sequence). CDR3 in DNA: TGTGCCAGCACAATCAGCAAGGGGGAGACCCAGTACTTC. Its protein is CASTISKGETQYF.

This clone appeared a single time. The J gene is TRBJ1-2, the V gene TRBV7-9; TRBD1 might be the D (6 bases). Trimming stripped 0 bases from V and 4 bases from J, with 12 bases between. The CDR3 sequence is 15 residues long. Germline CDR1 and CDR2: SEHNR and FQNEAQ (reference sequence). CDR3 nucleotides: TGTGCCAGCAGCTTAGCATCCCAGGGGTCCTATGGCTACACCTTC. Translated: CASSLASQGSYGYTF.

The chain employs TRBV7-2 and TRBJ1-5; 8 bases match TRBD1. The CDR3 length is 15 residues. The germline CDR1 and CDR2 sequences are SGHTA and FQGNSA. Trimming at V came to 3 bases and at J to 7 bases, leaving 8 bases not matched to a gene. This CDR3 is CASSLQQGVRQPQHF. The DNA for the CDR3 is TGTGCCAGCAGCTTGCAACAGGGGGTAAGGCAGCCCCAGCATTTT.

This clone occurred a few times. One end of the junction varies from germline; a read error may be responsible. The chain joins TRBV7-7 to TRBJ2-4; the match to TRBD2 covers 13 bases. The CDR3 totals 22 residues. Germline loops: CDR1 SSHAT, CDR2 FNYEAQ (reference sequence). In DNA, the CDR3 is TGTGCTAGCAGCTTACGGCCGGGATTCGGACTAGCGGGAGAATTGGCCAAAAACATTCAGTACTTC. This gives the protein CASSLRPGFGLAGELAKNIQYF. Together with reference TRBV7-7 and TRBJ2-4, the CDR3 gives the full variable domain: GAGVSQSPRYKVTKRGQDVTLRCDPISSHATLYWYQQALGQGPEFLTYFNYEAQPDKSGLPSDRFSAERPEGSISTLTIQRTEQRDSAMYRCASSLRPGFGLAGELAKNIQYFGAGTRLSVL.

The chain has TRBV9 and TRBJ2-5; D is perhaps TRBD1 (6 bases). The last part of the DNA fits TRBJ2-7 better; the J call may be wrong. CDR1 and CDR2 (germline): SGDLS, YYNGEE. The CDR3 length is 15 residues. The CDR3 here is CASSVVDGGPYEQYF. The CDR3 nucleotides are TGTGCCAGCAGCGTAGTTGATGGGGGCCCCTACGAGCAGTACTTC.

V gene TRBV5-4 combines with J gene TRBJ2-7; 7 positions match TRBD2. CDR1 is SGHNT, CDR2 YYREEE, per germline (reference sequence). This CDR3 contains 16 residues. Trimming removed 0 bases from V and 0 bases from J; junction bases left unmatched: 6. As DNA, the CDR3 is TGTGCCAGCAGCTTGGGGGGAGCGGGGTCCTCCTACGAGCAGTACTTC. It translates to CASSLGGAGSSYEQYF.

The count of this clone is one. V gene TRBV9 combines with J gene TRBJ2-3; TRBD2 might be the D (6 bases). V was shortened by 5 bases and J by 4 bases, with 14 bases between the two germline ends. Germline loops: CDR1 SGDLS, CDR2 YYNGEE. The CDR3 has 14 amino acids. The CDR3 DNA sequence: TGTGCCAGCAGTGTGGGCGGGACGGCAGATACGCAGTATTTT. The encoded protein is CASSVGGTADTQYF.

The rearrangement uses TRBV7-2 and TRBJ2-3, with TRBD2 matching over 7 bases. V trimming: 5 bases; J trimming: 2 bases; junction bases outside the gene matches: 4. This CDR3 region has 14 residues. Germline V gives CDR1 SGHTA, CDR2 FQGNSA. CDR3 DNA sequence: TGTGCCAGCAGCGCTAGCGGATACACAGATACGCAGTATTTT. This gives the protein CASSASGYTDTQYF. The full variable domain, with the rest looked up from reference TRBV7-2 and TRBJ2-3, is GAGVSQSPSNKVTEKGKDVELRCDPISGHTALYWYRQSLGQGLEFLIYFQGNSAPDKSGLPSDRFSAERTGGSVSTLTIQRTQQEDSAVYLCASSASGYTDTQYFGPGTRLTVL.

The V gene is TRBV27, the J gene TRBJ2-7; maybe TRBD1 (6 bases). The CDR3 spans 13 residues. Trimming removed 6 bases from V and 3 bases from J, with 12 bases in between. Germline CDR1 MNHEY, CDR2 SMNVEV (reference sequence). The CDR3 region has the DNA TGTGCCAGCAGCTACAGGGCGGACTACGAGCAGTACTTC. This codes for CASSYRADYEQYF.

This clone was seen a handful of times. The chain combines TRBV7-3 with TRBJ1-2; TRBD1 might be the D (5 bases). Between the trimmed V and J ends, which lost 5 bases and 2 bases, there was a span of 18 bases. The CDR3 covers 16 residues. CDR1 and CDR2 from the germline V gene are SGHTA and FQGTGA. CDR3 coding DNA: TGTGCCAGCAGCCCCGGGCCCTTAGACAGAAACTATGGCTACACCTTC. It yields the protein CASSPGPLDRNYGYTF. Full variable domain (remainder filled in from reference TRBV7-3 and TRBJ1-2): GAGVSQTPSNKVTEKGKYVELRCDPISGHTALYWYRQSLGQGPEFLIYFQGTGAADDSGLPNDRFFAVRPEGSVSTLKIQRTERGDSAVYLCASSPGPLDRNYGYTFGSGTRLTVV.

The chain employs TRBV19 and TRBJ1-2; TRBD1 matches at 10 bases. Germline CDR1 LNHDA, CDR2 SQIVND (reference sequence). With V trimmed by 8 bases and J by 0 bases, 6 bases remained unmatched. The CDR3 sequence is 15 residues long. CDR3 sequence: CASQRDRGTNYGYTF. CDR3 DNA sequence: TGTGCCAGTCAAAGGGACAGGGGTACTAACTATGGCTACACCTTC.

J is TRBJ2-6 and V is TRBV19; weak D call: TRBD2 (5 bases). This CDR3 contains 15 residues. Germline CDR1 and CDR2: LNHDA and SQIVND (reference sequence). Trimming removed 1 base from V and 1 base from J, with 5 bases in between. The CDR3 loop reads CASSIGGSGANVLTF. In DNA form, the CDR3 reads TGTGCCAGTAGTATAGGAGGGTCTGGGGCCAACGTCCTGACTTTC.

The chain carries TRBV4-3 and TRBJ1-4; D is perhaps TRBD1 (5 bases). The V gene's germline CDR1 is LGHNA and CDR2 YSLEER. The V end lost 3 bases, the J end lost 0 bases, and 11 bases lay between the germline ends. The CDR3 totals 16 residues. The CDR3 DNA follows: TGCGCCAGCAGCCAGGGGCCCCATGCAACTAATGAAAAACTGTTTTTT. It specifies CASSQGPHATNEKLFF.

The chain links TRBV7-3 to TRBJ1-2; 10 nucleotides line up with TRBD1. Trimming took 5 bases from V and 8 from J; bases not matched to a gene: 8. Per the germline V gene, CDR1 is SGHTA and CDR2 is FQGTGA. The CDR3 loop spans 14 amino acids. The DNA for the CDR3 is TGTGCCAGCAGCCCAAGGGGACAGGGGCGAGGCTACACCTTC. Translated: CASSPRGQGRGYTF.